Given below is one T cell receptor (beta chain) in context. Source study methods: By means of reference gene primer amplification, nucleated cell counts were estimated. TCRdb's table, derived via immunoSEQ multiplex PCR, lists solely in-frame clones and lacks some. V, J and clone size reflect that table, while D and trimming were determined from the DNA. Altogether 90,000 or so clones are present, approximately 86% being singletons, with the ten largest covering less than 9.5%. The source of the sample is a study of blood T cell repertoires in COVID-19. As for the study in general: Collection of acute and convalescent COVID-19 samples took place in the United States, Italy and Spain. The cDNA or gDNA used as material had been derived from T cells, B-cell-depleted T cells, or PBMCs.

CDR1 and CDR2 (germline): SGHRS, YFSETQ. The CDR3 runs to 16 residues. V lost 1 base to trimming and J lost 2 bases, with 13 bases between them. Sequenced sample: peripheral blood. This TCR was sampled from a man between 60 and 75 years old with acute or convalescent COVID-19. The chain links TRBV5-1 to TRBJ2-1; weak D call: TRBD2 (6 bases). DNA of the CDR3: TGCGCCAGCAGCTTGTTCGGGACTGATACCTACAATGAGCAGTTCTTC. Encoded protein: CASSLFGTDTYNEQFF.